Shown below are 17 T cell receptor beta chains from a single sample sequenced in a study of control samples from healthy donors and cancer patients. The assay was immunoSEQ multiplex PCR, and TCRdb's table has in-frame clones only and misses some. The sample carries more than 95,000 clones, around nine tenths recorded once. Material for sequencing was blood. The receptors shown here come from a woman aged 70-85 years in good health.

This chain joins TRBV6-6 and TRBJ1-4; TRBD1 is a possible D gene (6 bases). Trimming left V 6 bases short and J 9 bases short, with 23 bases between. This CDR3 has 16 residues. The germline CDR1 and CDR2 sequences are MNHNY and SVGAGI (reference sequence). Here the CDR3 reads CASRQAPGGALKKLFF. CDR3 nucleotide sequence: TGTGCCAGCAGACAAGCGCCGGGGGGGGCGCTTAAAAAACTGTTTTTT.

This clone was picked up one time. V usage is TRBV5-1 and J usage is TRBJ2-6; D is possibly TRBD2 (6 bases). Germline lookup yields CDR1 SGHRS and CDR2 YFSETQ. The CDR3 is 16 amino acids. V was shortened by 0 bases and J by 4 bases, with 11 bases between the two germline ends. CDR3 DNA sequence: TGCGCCAGCAGCTTGGGGCCCCGGGGGGGGGCCAACGTCCTGACTTTC. It codes for CASSLGPRGGANVLTF.

This chain uses TRBV6-1 with TRBJ1-1; D gene uncertain. Germline values: CDR1 MNHNS, CDR2 SASEGT. The CDR3 totals 15 residues. V shed 3 bases and J shed 4 bases, with 15 bases lying between them. CDR3 sequence reads: CASSEEAGLGTEAFF. DNA for the CDR3: TGTGCCAGCAGTGAGGAGGCAGGCTTGGGCACTGAAGCTTTCTTT.

As DNA, the CDR3 is TGTGCCAGCAGCCAAGTTCGGGAGAAGGTGGCTTTCTTT. It codes for CASSQVREKVAFF. V gene TRBV3-1 (or the pseudogene TRBV3-2) combines with J gene TRBJ1-1; no reliable D call. CDR3 length: 13 residues. CDR1 is LGHDT, CDR2 YNNKEL, per germline (reference sequence). Trimming removed 1 base at V and 11 bases at J, with 14 bases between.

The chain carries TRBV6-1 and TRBJ1-5; D not resolved. Germline CDR1 and CDR2: MNHNS and SASEGT. The CDR3 has 17 amino acids. The V and J ends lost 3 bases and 2 bases respectively, with 17 bases between them. The CDR3, as DNA: TGTGCCAGCAGTGATTTTTATTCGGGTTTCGGCAATCAGCCCCAGCATTTT. Encoded protein: CASSDFYSGFGNQPQHF.

The chain uses TRBV2 and TRBJ1-2, with 9 bases lining up with TRBD1. Germline CDR1 is SNHLY and CDR2 is FYNNEI. The V gene end was trimmed by 6 bases and the J gene end by 4 bases; junction bases not matched to a gene: 3. This CDR3 contains 13 residues. The CDR3 nucleotides are TGTGCCAGCAGCAAGGGACAGGGCTATGGCTACACCTTC. Translating it yields CASSKGQGYGYTF.

The chain combines TRBV3-1 (or the pseudogene TRBV3-2) with TRBJ1-1; 9 nucleotides align to TRBD1. The CDR3 is 17 amino acids. With V trimmed by 3 bases and J by 0 bases, 8 bases remained unmatched. CDR1 is LGHDT and CDR2 is YNNKEL in the germline V gene (reference sequence). The CDR3 DNA follows: TGTGCCAGCAGCCAGGCCGGGACAGGGAGGGTGAACACTGAAGCTTTCTTT. Its translation: CASSQAGTGRVNTEAFF.

V usage is TRBV18 and J usage is TRBJ2-5; possibly TRBD2 for D (6 bases). Germline V gives CDR1 KGHSH, CDR2 LQKENI. There are 14 residues in the CDR3. The ends were cut back, 5 bases at V and 3 bases at J, with 13 bases in the middle. CDR3 nucleotide sequence: TGTGCCAGCTCATCCCCGACGGGAGAAGAGACCCAGTACTTC. Amino acids: CASSSPTGEETQYF.

The chain combines TRBV9 with TRBJ2-1; TRBD2 matches 7 bases. V lost 0 bases to trimming and J lost 7 bases; unmatched junction nucleotides: 7. Germline lookup yields CDR1 SGDLS and CDR2 YYNGEE. The CDR3 is 15 amino acids. CDR3 in amino acids: CASSVAPSSGNEQFF. As DNA, the CDR3 is TGTGCCAGCAGCGTAGCCCCCAGTAGCGGGAATGAGCAGTTCTTC.

V usage is TRBV7-6 and J usage is TRBJ2-7, with D tentatively TRBD1 or TRBD2 (6 bases each). The CDR3 runs 15 residues. CDR1 is SGHVS, CDR2 FNYEAQ, per germline. The V gene lost 5 bases and the J gene lost 2 bases, with 16 bases spanning the gap. The CDR3 nucleotides are TGTGCCAGCAGCCCCGTGGCGGGACAAACCTACGAGCAGTACTTC. It codes for CASSPVAGQTYEQYF. Full variable domain (rest looked up from reference TRBV7-6 and TRBJ2-7): GAGVSQSPRYKVTKRGQDVALRCDPISGHVSLYWYRQALGQGPEFLTYFNYEAQQDKSGLPNDRFSAERPEGSISTLTIQRTEQRDSAMYRCASSPVAGQTYEQYFGPGTRLTVT.

This clone appeared a single time. The chain combines TRBV19 with TRBJ1-1, with D possibly matching TRBD1 (6 bases). The CDR3 covers 14 residues. V gave up 6 bases and J gave up 10 bases, with 21 bases separating them. The germline gives CDR1 LNHDA, CDR2 SQIVND (reference sequence). CDR3 coding DNA: TGTGCCAGTAGCCCGGGTACAGGGTTCGGGCGAGCTTTCTTT. Protein: CASSPGTGFGRAFF.

The rearrangement links TRBV9 to TRBJ2-7; TRBD2 aligns across 15 bases. Germline CDR1 and CDR2: SGDLS and YYNGEE. CDR3 length: 15 amino acids. Germline trimming cut 4 bases from V and 4 bases from J; bases unmatched to any gene: 3. The CDR3 region has the DNA TGTGCCAGCAGCTCGGGGACTAGCGGGGGGTACGAGCAGTACTTC. Translating gives CASSSGTSGGYEQYF.

The chain has TRBV12-3 or TRBV12-4 and TRBJ1-4; no reliable D call. V lost 5 bases to trimming and J lost 7 bases, with 8 bases between them. The CDR3 spans 12 residues. The CDR3 loop is CASSPYPEKLFF. The CDR3 DNA is TGTGCCAGCAGTCCATACCCTGAAAAACTGTTTTTT.

The V call is TRBV5-6, the J call TRBJ2-5; D is unclear. The length of the CDR3 is 12 residues. Germline V gene sequence: CDR1 SGHDT, CDR2 YYEEEE. V was pared by 1 base and J by 5 bases, with 6 bases between. The CDR3 region is CASSLRAETQYF. The CDR3 region has the DNA TGTGCCAGCAGCTTGCGTGCGGAGACCCAGTACTTC. The whole variable domain, remainder taken from reference TRBV5-6 and TRBJ2-5, is DAGVTQSPTHLIKTRGQQVTLRCSPKSGHDTVSWYQQALGQGPQFIFQYYEEEERQRGNFPDRFSGHQFPNYSSELNVNALLLGDSALYLCASSLRAETQYFGPGTRLLVL.

V and J are TRBV5-6 and TRBJ1-3; 9 bases agree with TRBD1. The trim removed 0 bases at V and 11 bases at J, leaving 0 bases unmatched. This CDR3 comprises 12 residues. Looked up from germline, CDR1 is SGHDT and CDR2 is YYEEEE. CDR3 DNA: TGTGCCAGCAGCTTGGGGACAGGGGCCATATATTTT. Protein: CASSLGTGAIYF.

This chain links TRBV4-3 with TRBJ1-1; no reliable D call. Trimming stripped 4 bases from V and 7 bases from J, with 10 bases between. This CDR3 comprises 12 residues. Germline values: CDR1 LGHNA, CDR2 YSLEER. CDR3 residues: CASSPDLGEAFF. As DNA, the CDR3 is TGCGCCAGCAGCCCGGATTTGGGTGAAGCTTTCTTT.

The J gene is TRBJ1-2, the V gene TRBV4-3; 11 bases are a match to TRBD1. Germline V CDR1 and CDR2: LGHNA, YSLEER. The CDR3 is made up of 15 amino acids. V shed 3 bases, J shed 8 bases, and the junction held 8 bases outside the gene matches. The chain's CDR3 is CASSQMGQGVFGYTF. The DNA of the CDR3 is TGCGCCAGCAGCCAGATGGGACAGGGGGTATTCGGCTACACCTTC.